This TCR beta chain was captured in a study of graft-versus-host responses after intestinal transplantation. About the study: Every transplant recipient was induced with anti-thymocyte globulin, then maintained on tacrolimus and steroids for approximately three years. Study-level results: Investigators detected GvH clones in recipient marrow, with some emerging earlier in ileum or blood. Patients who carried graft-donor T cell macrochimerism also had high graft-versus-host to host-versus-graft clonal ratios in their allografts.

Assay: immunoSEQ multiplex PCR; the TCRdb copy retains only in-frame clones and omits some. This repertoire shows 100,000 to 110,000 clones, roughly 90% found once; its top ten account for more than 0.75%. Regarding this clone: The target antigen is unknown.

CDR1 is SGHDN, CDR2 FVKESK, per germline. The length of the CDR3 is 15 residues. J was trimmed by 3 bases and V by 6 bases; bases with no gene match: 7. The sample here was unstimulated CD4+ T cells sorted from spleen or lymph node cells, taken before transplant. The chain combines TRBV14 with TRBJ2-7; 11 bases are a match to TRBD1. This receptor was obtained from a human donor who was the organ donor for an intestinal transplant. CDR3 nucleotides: TGTGCCAGCAGTCGATCCGGGACAGGGGGCTACGAGCAGTACTTC. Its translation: CASSRSGTGGYEQYF.